This entry lists 9 T cell receptor beta chains sequenced from one sample in a study of CD8 T cells in ankylosing spondylitis. MiXCR was run by TCRdb on the 5' RACE reads, yielding one entry per CDR3 protein. The table has about 150,000 distinct CDR3 sequences, around two fifths seen once. Sequencing input: synovial fluid, either unsorted or a sorted T cell fraction (not recorded which). These receptors originate from a male donor with ankylosing spondylitis.

This clonotype was counted once. The V call is TRBV4-1, the J call TRBJ1-4; D remains ambiguous. Germline loops: CDR1 MGHRA, CDR2 YSYEKL. This CDR3 is 19 amino acids long. V was cut by 1 base and J by 0 bases, with 18 bases left in between. CDR3 nucleotide sequence: TGCGCCAGCAGCCAAGTTAGATTGGGGTGGCTGGCAACTAATGAAAAACTGTTTTTT. Amino acid sequence: CASSQVRLGWLATNEKLFF.

In this sample, this clonotype turned up a few times. The rearrangement links TRBV4-3 to TRBJ2-3; D is perhaps TRBD1 (6 bases). V lost 0 bases and J 7 bases, leaving 11 bases between the germline ends. This CDR3 region has 14 residues. Germline loops: CDR1 LGHNA, CDR2 YSLEER. CDR3 protein: CASSQDRGRYTQYF. The CDR3 bases are TGCGCCAGCAGCCAAGACAGGGGCAGGTATACGCAGTATTTT.

The chain employs TRBV7-9 and TRBJ2-7; D gene uncertain. The CDR3 is made up of 15 amino acids. Trimming removed 4 bases from V and 6 bases from J, with 19 bases in between. Germline CDR1 reads SEHNR; CDR2 reads FQNEAQ (reference sequence). CDR3 coding DNA: TGTGCCAGCAGCTGGGTCGGCTCCCGGTCGTCCGAGCAGTACTTC. This codes for CASSWVGSRSSEQYF.

The chain combines TRBV12-3 or TRBV12-4 with TRBJ2-1; TRBD2 aligns across 16 bases. The CDR3 runs 16 residues. J gave up 10 bases and V 7 bases, and 10 bases lay outside the gene matches. CDR3 amino acids: CASNLGTSGRAKEQFF. The CDR3 region has the DNA TGTGCCAGCAACCTAGGGACTAGCGGGAGGGCCAAGGAGCAGTTCTTC.

The chain is built from TRBV12-3 or TRBV12-4 and TRBJ2-3; 11 nucleotides match TRBD2. Trimming took 8 bases from V and 4 from J; bases not matched to a gene: 8. This CDR3 region has 15 residues. The CDR3 DNA follows: TGTGCCAGCGGGGCTAGCGGGGGGAGTGCAGATACGCAGTATTTT. Translated, it gives CASGASGGSADTQYF.

The chain has TRBV5-6 and TRBJ2-1, with no clear D. The CDR3 is 13 residues long. Between the trimmed V and J ends, which lost 4 bases and 10 bases, there was a span of 15 bases. Germline values: CDR1 SGHDT, CDR2 YYEEEE. The CDR3 region is CASSPTQYGEQFF. CDR3 nucleotides: TGTGCCAGCAGCCCAACCCAGTACGGGGAGCAGTTCTTC.

The rearrangement joins TRBV12-3 or TRBV12-4 to TRBJ2-1; perhaps TRBD2 as D (6 bases). The CDR3 runs 14 residues. With 8 bases removed from V and 1 base from J, the gap between germline ends came to 12 bases. CDR3 in DNA: TGTGCCAGCCACCCTAGCGATTCCTACAATGAGCAGTTCTTC. It translates to CASHPSDSYNEQFF.

The chain uses TRBV20-1 and TRBJ1-1; D remains ambiguous. There are 12 residues in the CDR3. V dropped 5 bases and J dropped 1 base, with 8 bases sitting between them. The germline V gene encodes CDR1 DFQATT and CDR2 SNEGSKA (reference sequence). CDR3 DNA: TGCAGTGCTGTCACACAGAACACTGAAGCTTTCTTT. It is translated as CSAVTQNTEAFF.

The genes are TRBV15 and TRBJ2-2, with D perhaps TRBD1 (6 bases). The CDR3 has 14 residues. Deletions cut 5 bases from V and 2 bases from J, with 9 bases between. The germline V gene encodes CDR1 LNHNV and CDR2 YYDKDF (reference sequence). The CDR3 spells CATSLGHNTGELFF. The CDR3, as DNA: TGTGCCACCAGCTTGGGACATAACACCGGGGAGCTGTTTTTT.